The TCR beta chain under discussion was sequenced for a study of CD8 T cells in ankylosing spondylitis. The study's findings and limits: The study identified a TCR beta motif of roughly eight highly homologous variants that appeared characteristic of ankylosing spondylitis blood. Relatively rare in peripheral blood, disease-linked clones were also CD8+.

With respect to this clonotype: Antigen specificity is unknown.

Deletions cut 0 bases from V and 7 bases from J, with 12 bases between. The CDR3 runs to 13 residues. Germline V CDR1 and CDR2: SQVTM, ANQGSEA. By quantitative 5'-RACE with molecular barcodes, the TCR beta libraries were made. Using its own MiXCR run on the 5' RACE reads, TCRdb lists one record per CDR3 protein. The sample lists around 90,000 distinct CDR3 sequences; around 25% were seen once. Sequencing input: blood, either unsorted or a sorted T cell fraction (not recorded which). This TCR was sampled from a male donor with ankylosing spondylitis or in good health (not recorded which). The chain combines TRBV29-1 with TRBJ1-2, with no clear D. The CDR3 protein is CSVEEGRSIGYTF. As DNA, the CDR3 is TGCAGCGTTGAAGAGGGCAGGTCTATTGGCTACACCTTC.